The 16 T cell receptor beta chains listed next were all sequenced from one sample in a study of T cell responses to AZD1222 COVID-19 vaccine. Libraries were prepared by immunoSEQ multiplex PCR; TCRdb keeps only in-frame clonotypes and omits some of them. The sample has some 200,000 clones; just over 90% are singletons. The specimen comprised peripheral blood, sampled on day 0 of MenACWY control vaccination. The receptors were sampled from an adult in good health.

The rearrangement links TRBV19 to TRBJ1-3; the D is unclear. The CDR3 is 14 amino acids. Looked up from germline, CDR1 is LNHDA and CDR2 is SQIVND (reference sequence). V gave up 3 bases and J gave up 0 bases, with 6 bases separating them. CDR3 protein: CASSIGPSGNTIYF. The CDR3 DNA sequence: TGTGCCAGTAGTATCGGCCCCTCTGGAAACACCATATATTTT.

In its sample, this clone was seen once. The chain combines TRBV6-2 or TRBV6-3 with TRBJ2-3; 8 nucleotides agree with TRBD2. Trimming cost V 4 bases and J 0 bases; bases outside gene matches: 18. Germline CDR1 is MNHEY and CDR2 is SVGEGT. This CDR3 region has 20 residues. In nucleotides, the CDR3 is TGTGCCAGCAGTTTTCCTGCACACCTCCCGGGACTAGAAAGCACAGATACGCAGTATTTT. It encodes CASSFPAHLPGLESTDTQYF.

This clone is a singleton in its sample. This sequence joins TRBV10-3 and TRBJ2-7; tentatively, D is TRBD2 (5 bases). The ends were cut back, 10 bases at V and 3 bases at J, with 10 bases in the middle. The CDR3 spans 11 residues. CDR1 is ENHRY, CDR2 SYGVKD, per germline. CDR3 region: CATREGYEQYF. CDR3 nucleotides: TGTGCCACCCGGGAAGGCTACGAGCAGTACTTC.

The J gene is TRBJ1-1, the V gene TRBV6-5; D uncertain. In germline, CDR1 is MNHEY, CDR2 SVGAGI. This CDR3 region has 14 residues. The V gene lost 0 bases and the J gene lost 0 bases, with 5 bases spanning the gap. CDR3 sequence: CASSYSAVNTEAFF. The CDR3 DNA reads as TGTGCCAGCAGTTACTCGGCCGTGAACACTGAAGCTTTCTTT.

J is TRBJ1-2 and V is TRBV29-1; D perhaps matches TRBD1 (6 bases). This CDR3 is 12 amino acids long. The germline V and J ends were trimmed by 7 bases and 4 bases, with 13 bases remaining between them. The germline V gene encodes CDR1 SQVTM and CDR2 ANQGSEA. CDR3: CSGQQGSYGYTF. As DNA, the CDR3 is TGCAGCGGTCAACAGGGCAGCTATGGCTACACCTTC.

The V and J genes are TRBV6-6 and TRBJ2-1; 10 nucleotides line up with TRBD1. The CDR3 consists of 13 residues. The germline CDR1 and CDR2 sequences are MNHNY and SVGAGI (reference sequence). V was pared by 6 bases and J by 5 bases, with 1 base of the junction left unmatched. DNA of the CDR3: TGTGCCAGCAGAGGGACAGGGGACAATGAGCAGTTCTTC. This gives the protein CASRGTGDNEQFF.

The chain recombines TRBV5-1 with TRBJ2-3; D gene uncertain. Per the germline V gene, CDR1 is SGHRS and CDR2 is YFSETQ. The V gene lost 1 base and the J gene lost 0 bases, with 12 bases spanning the gap. This CDR3 is 16 amino acids long. The CDR3 nucleotides are TGCGCCAGCAGCTTGTCCGGTGGGGTTAGCACAGATACGCAGTATTTT. This encodes CASSLSGGVSTDTQYF.

The rearrangement links TRBV7-8 to TRBJ1-2; D is perhaps TRBD1 (5 bases). This CDR3 spans 15 amino acids. Germline V gives CDR1 SGHVS, CDR2 FQNEAQ. Trimming shortened V by 3 bases and J by 4 bases, and 15 bases separated the two germline ends. The CDR3 DNA sequence: TGTGCCAGCAGCTTGGGTCGTGCGGGGGGCTATGGCTACACCTTC. This encodes CASSLGRAGGYGYTF.

Worth noting for this clone: Other DNA sequences in the same sample also yield this CDR3. This chain joins TRBV30 and TRBJ1-5; 11 positions match TRBD1. Germline CDR1 GTSNPN, CDR2 SVGIG (reference sequence). The CDR3 contains 16 residues. The J segment lost 0 bases and the V segment lost 3 bases, leaving 4 bases of the junction unmatched. The CDR3 DNA follows: TGTGCCTGGAGCGAAGGGACAGGGGGTAGCAATCAGCCCCAGCATTTT. Protein product: CAWSEGTGGSNQPQHF.

The chain carries TRBV18 and TRBJ1-3; D gene unclear. Germline V lookup: CDR1 KGHSH, CDR2 LQKENI. CDR3 length: 16 residues. With 1 base removed from V and 0 bases from J, the gap between germline ends came to 10 bases. CDR3 sequence (DNA): TGTGCCAGCTCACCACTAGACCGAAACTCTGGAAACACCATATATTTT. It is translated as CASSPLDRNSGNTIYF.

This chain connects TRBV19 to TRBJ2-1; no reliable D call. The CDR3 is made up of 13 amino acids. Germline CDR1 is LNHDA and CDR2 is SQIVND (reference sequence). The ends were cut back, 5 bases at V and 10 bases at J, with 15 bases in the middle. This CDR3 reads CASSPGSPREQFF. The CDR3 DNA sequence: TGTGCCAGTAGTCCTGGTTCCCCGCGGGAGCAGTTCTTC.

The V gene is TRBV7-9, the J gene TRBJ1-4, with 8 bases matching TRBD1. CDR1 and CDR2 from the germline V gene are SEHNR and FQNEAQ (reference sequence). The CDR3 is 15 amino acids. The ends lost 4 bases at V and 3 bases at J; junction bases unmatched: 4. Here the CDR3 reads CASSSGQGPNEKLFF. CDR3 nucleotide sequence: TGTGCCAGCAGCTCCGGACAGGGACCTAATGAAAAACTGTTTTTT.

The count of this clone is one. The rearrangement joins TRBV3-1 (or the pseudogene TRBV3-2) to TRBJ2-1; D remains ambiguous. The CDR3 totals 12 residues. Trimming took off 1 base at V and 12 bases at J, with 10 bases between the two ends. CDR1 is LGHDT and CDR2 is YNNKEL in the germline V gene (reference sequence). CDR3 bases: TGTGCCAGCAGCCAAGGAAGGGTTCCGCAGTTCTTC. It encodes CASSQGRVPQFF.

The rearrangement joins TRBV7-9 to TRBJ1-1, with TRBD1 matching 8 bases. The CDR3 has 13 residues. The germline V gene encodes CDR1 SEHNR and CDR2 FQNEAQ (reference sequence). V was pared by 5 bases and J by 6 bases, with 5 bases of the junction left unmatched. In DNA form, the CDR3 reads TGTGCCAGCAGCCGGACAGGGTGGGCTGAAGCTTTCTTT. Protein: CASSRTGWAEAFF.

The rearrangement joins TRBV2 to TRBJ2-2; no clear D. The germline CDR1 and CDR2 sequences are SNHLY and FYNNEI. This CDR3 spans 13 amino acids. The V end was cut by 8 bases, the J end by 6 bases, with 13 bases between. CDR3 bases: TGTGCCAGCGTGACCGGGTGGGCCGGGGAGCTGTTTTTT. Protein: CASVTGWAGELFF.

This rearrangement joins TRBV6-5 to TRBJ1-6; TRBD1 agrees at 11 bases. With 6 bases clipped from V and 5 bases from J, the junction kept 3 bases outside the gene matches. Germline V lookup: CDR1 MNHEY, CDR2 SVGAGI. The CDR3 contains 15 residues. CDR3 region: CASREDRGHNSPLHF. The CDR3 DNA follows: TGTGCCAGCAGGGAGGACAGGGGGCATAATTCACCCCTCCACTTT.